The 22 T cell receptor beta chains reported below all come from one sample, sequenced in a study of cytomegalovirus exposure and HLA in healthy donors. Both 60 Vbeta primers and 13 Jbeta primers went into the PCR. Data came from immunoSEQ multiplex PCR; TCRdb stores just in-frame clones and leaves some out. The sample lists 70,000 to 90,000 clones, about 70% occurring once. Sequenced input: PBMCs. All receptors come from a male donor in good health and CMV-seropositive.

The CDR3 DNA is TGCGCCAGCAGCCAACGGGGATTCGACAATGAGCAGTTCTTC. The encoded protein is CASSQRGFDNEQFF. The gene calls are TRBV4-1 and TRBJ2-1; possibly TRBD2 for D (5 bases). Germline V CDR1 and CDR2: MGHRA, YSYEKL. Trimming left V 2 bases short and J 5 bases short, with 10 bases between. The CDR3 spans 14 residues.

The chain joins TRBV7-9 to TRBJ2-3; the match to TRBD1 covers 7 bases. From germline, CDR1 is SEHNR and CDR2 FQNEAQ (reference sequence). V trimming: 1 base; J trimming: 4 bases; junction bases outside the gene matches: 2. This CDR3 region has 14 residues. Here the CDR3 DNA reads TGTGCCAGCAGCTTAGGACAGGGCGCAGATACGCAGTATTTT. This encodes CASSLGQGADTQYF. Using reference TRBV7-9 and TRBJ2-3 for the parts outside the CDR3, the full variable domain is DTGVSQNPRHKITKRGQNVTFRCDPISEHNRLYWYRQTLGQGPEFLTYFQNEAQLEKSRLLSDRFSAERPKGSFSTLEIQRTEQGDSAMYLCASSLGQGADTQYFGPGTRLTVL.

The rearrangement uses TRBV18 and TRBJ1-4, with D perhaps TRBD1 (5 bases). This CDR3 has 19 amino acids. Looked up from germline, CDR1 is KGHSH and CDR2 is LQKENI. Trimming left V 4 bases short and J 0 bases short, with 21 bases between. CDR3 sequence reads: CASSLRRRGLDSTNEKLFF. The DNA for the CDR3 is TGTGCCAGCTCACTCAGACGAAGGGGCCTAGATTCAACTAATGAAAAACTGTTTTTT.

The gene calls are TRBV5-1 and TRBJ2-2, with 7 bases fitting TRBD2. Germline loops: CDR1 SGHRS, CDR2 YFSETQ. The CDR3 is 16 amino acids. The V and J ends lost 4 bases and 0 bases, in that order; junction bases with no gene match: 6. The CDR3 reads CASSARAGSNTGELFF. CDR3 sequence (DNA): TGCGCCAGCAGCGCAAGAGCGGGGTCGAACACCGGGGAGCTGTTTTTT. Combining the CDR3 with reference TRBV5-1 and TRBJ2-2 gives the whole variable domain KAGVTQTPRYLIKTRGQQVTLSCSPISGHRSVSWYQQTPGQGLQFLFEYFSETQRNKGNFPGRFSGRQFSNSRSEMNVSTLELGDSALYLCASSARAGSNTGELFFGEGSRLTVL.

This rearrangement joins TRBV30 to TRBJ1-5, with D tentatively TRBD1 (5 bases). The V and J ends lost 2 bases and 6 bases respectively, with 11 bases between them. CDR1 is GTSNPN and CDR2 is SVGIG in the germline V gene (reference sequence). The CDR3 consists of 13 residues. The CDR3 coding sequence is TGTGCCTGGAGTCCCCAGGGAGGTCAGCCCCAGCATTTT. Residues: CAWSPQGGQPQHF.

This clone is deemed medium-sized. This chain uses TRBV6-5 with TRBJ2-7, with a tentative D call TRBD1 (5 bases). The CDR3 loop spans 11 amino acids. Per germline, CDR1 MNHEY and CDR2 SVGAGI. Between the trimmed V and J ends, which lost 6 bases and 4 bases, there was a span of 7 bases. CDR3 sequence (DNA): TGTGCCAGCAGCGCAGGGTACGAGCAGTACTTC. Protein product: CASSAGYEQYF.

The chain uses TRBV19 and TRBJ1-1; D is uncertain. V was pared by 8 bases and J by 7 bases, with 11 bases between. The V gene's germline CDR1 is LNHDA and CDR2 SQIVND (reference sequence). The CDR3 contains 11 residues. CDR3 in amino acids: CASHERFEAFF. The CDR3 nucleotides read TGTGCCAGTCATGAGAGATTTGAAGCTTTCTTT. The full variable domain, completed using reference TRBV19 and TRBJ1-1, is DGGITQSPKYLFRKEGQNVTLSCEQNLNHDAMYWYRQDPGQGLRLIYYSQIVNDFQKGDIAEGYSVSREKKESFPLTVTSAQKNPTAFYLCASHERFEAFFGQGTRLTVV.

This clone has just a few counts. The chain links TRBV4-3 to TRBJ1-1, with D possibly matching TRBD1 (5 bases). CDR3 length: 16 residues. Germline V gives CDR1 LGHNA, CDR2 YSLEER. Trimming stripped 0 bases from V and 4 bases from J, with 15 bases between. The CDR3 nucleotides read TGCGCCAGCAGCCAAGATGGCGGCAGGGTCCCCACTGAAGCTTTCTTT. Its translation: CASSQDGGRVPTEAFF.

This chain uses TRBV19 with TRBJ2-1; TRBD1 agrees at 11 bases. Losses at the gene ends were 5 bases for V and 9 bases for J; bases not matched to a gene: 9. The CDR3 is made up of 15 amino acids. The germline CDR1 and CDR2 sequences are LNHDA and SQIVND (reference sequence). The DNA of the CDR3 is TGTGCCAGTAGTGCTCCCGGACAGGGGGCCGGTGAGCAGTTCTTC. It encodes CASSAPGQGAGEQFF.

This clone was detected a few times. The rearrangement links TRBV13 to TRBJ1-4; 8 nucleotides agree with TRBD1. CDR1 and CDR2 (germline): PRHDT, FYEKMQ (reference sequence). The CDR3 length is 13 residues. The junction had 5 bases not matched to a gene; V was cut back by 3 bases and J by 11 bases. The CDR3 protein is CASSFGQGKKLFF. The CDR3 DNA reads as TGTGCCAGCAGCTTCGGACAGGGAAAGAAACTGTTTTTT.

This rearrangement joins TRBV19 to TRBJ2-7; the D gene is possibly TRBD2 (6 bases). V was pared by 3 bases and J by 0 bases, with 12 bases between. Looked up from germline, CDR1 is LNHDA and CDR2 is SQIVND (reference sequence). This CDR3 region has 15 residues. The CDR3 here is CASSIPGGSSYEQYF. The CDR3, as DNA: TGTGCCAGTAGTATTCCCGGGGGAAGCTCCTACGAGCAGTACTTC.

This sequence joins TRBV27 and TRBJ2-7; D not resolved. CDR1 is MNHEY and CDR2 is SMNVEV in the germline V gene (reference sequence). CDR3 length: 14 amino acids. The germline V and J ends were trimmed by 0 bases and 9 bases, with 15 bases remaining between them. CDR3 in amino acids: CASSLSNPPLVQYF. DNA of the CDR3: TGTGCCAGCAGTTTATCCAACCCCCCACTTGTGCAGTACTTC.

The gene calls are TRBV28 and TRBJ2-3; 8 bases are shared with TRBD2. Per the germline V gene, CDR1 is MDHEN and CDR2 is SYDVKM. This CDR3 has 14 residues. V shed 4 bases, J shed 5 bases, and the junction held 5 bases outside the gene matches. The CDR3: CASSSGGAGDTQYF. The CDR3 region has the DNA TGTGCCAGCAGTTCGGGGGGGGCAGGAGATACGCAGTATTTT.

The chain uses TRBV6-6 and TRBJ2-2, with D uncertain. Germline lookup yields CDR1 MNHNY and CDR2 SVGAGI (reference sequence). This CDR3 spans 13 amino acids. Trimming stripped 11 bases from V and 6 bases from J, with 16 bases between. CDR3 region: CAARQVEAGELFF. The CDR3 DNA follows: TGTGCCGCGAGGCAAGTCGAGGCCGGGGAGCTGTTTTTT.

The chain has TRBV7-9 and TRBJ2-5; no firm D call. This CDR3 has 11 amino acids. Germline CDR1 reads SEHNR; CDR2 reads FQNEAQ (reference sequence). The V end was cut by 4 bases, the J end by 5 bases, with 5 bases between. CDR3 residues: CASSSTETQYF. Here the CDR3 DNA reads TGTGCCAGCAGCTCTACGGAGACCCAGTACTTC.

CDR3 in amino acids: CASSLVGLQETQYF. The CDR3 bases are TGCGCCAGCAGCTTGGTGGGGCTCCAGGAGACCCAGTACTTC. The chain carries TRBV5-1 and TRBJ2-5; weak D call: TRBD1 (5 bases). The CDR3 sequence is 14 residues long. Germline V gene lookup returns CDR1 SGHRS and CDR2 YFSETQ. The V and J ends lost 0 bases and 5 bases respectively, with 11 bases between them.

The rearrangement links TRBV27 to TRBJ1-2; 8 bases map to TRBD1. There are 14 residues in the CDR3. Germline V gene data show CDR1 as MNHEY and CDR2 as SMNVEV (reference sequence). V shed 2 bases, J shed 4 bases, and the junction held 3 bases outside the gene matches. CDR3 region: CASSLLGQGYGYTF. The CDR3 nucleotides are TGTGCCAGCAGTTTACTTGGACAGGGCTATGGCTACACCTTC.

The rearrangement links TRBV30 to TRBJ2-5; 9 nucleotides match TRBD1. The CDR3 has 12 residues. CDR1 GTSNPN and CDR2 SVGIG come from the germline V gene (reference sequence). J lost 5 bases, V lost 3 bases, and 1 base had no gene match. The CDR3 is CAWRQGAETQYF. CDR3 sequence (DNA): TGTGCCTGGAGACAGGGGGCTGAGACCCAGTACTTC.

This clone was counted only a few times. The chain combines TRBV4-1 with TRBJ2-3; 13 nucleotides match TRBD2. This CDR3 spans 19 amino acids. Germline V gene data show CDR1 as MGHRA and CDR2 as YSYEKL. V trimming: 3 bases; J trimming: 4 bases; junction bases outside the gene matches: 13. The CDR3 coding sequence is TGCGCCAGCAGCCATGATACGGGACTAGCGGGGCTCGGGGCAGATACGCAGTATTTT. This sequence encodes CASSHDTGLAGLGADTQYF.

V gene TRBV30 combines with J gene TRBJ1-2; 10 positions agree with TRBD1. CDR3 size: 14 residues. Trimming cost V 5 bases and J 3 bases; bases outside gene matches: 6. CDR1 and CDR2 (germline): GTSNPN, SVGIG (reference sequence). The CDR3 DNA is TGTGCCTGGTCTCTCGGGACAGGGGACTATGGCTACACCTTC. Translated, it gives CAWSLGTGDYGYTF.

This rearrangement joins TRBV5-7 to TRBJ1-3; TRBD1 aligns across 7 bases. TRBV5-7 carries the ORF label, with uncertain function. The CDR3 totals 16 residues. V dropped 4 bases and J dropped 3; count of bases not matched to a gene: 10. CDR3 in amino acids: CASSHRPGQDGNTIYF. CDR3 bases: TGTGCCAGCAGCCACCGCCCCGGACAGGATGGAAACACCATATATTTT.

This sequence joins TRBV28 and TRBJ2-7; 9 bases fit TRBD1. Germline CDR1 reads MDHEN; CDR2 reads SYDVKM. V lost 8 bases to trimming and J lost 2 bases; unmatched junction nucleotides: 4. The CDR3 loop spans 13 amino acids. CDR3 coding DNA: TGTGCCAGCTTGGGACAGGGAGCCTACGAGCAGTACTTC. Residues: CASLGQGAYEQYF.